The clone carrying this T cell receptor beta chain was picked up a small number of times. Its antigen remains unknown. This entry is derived from a study of cytomegalovirus exposure and HLA in healthy donors. The trim removed 0 bases at V and 2 bases at J, leaving 2 bases unmatched. The CDR3 is made up of 15 amino acids. From germline, CDR1 is SGHNT and CDR2 YYREEE (reference sequence). The study's findings and limits: Some TCR beta chains (more than 150 of them) were listed as cytomegalovirus-associated. Among TCR sequences, most were rare, though some public TCRs appeared in many donors.

Sequencing used immunoSEQ multiplex PCR; TCRdb keeps in-frame clones, though not all of them. Found here are approximately 120,000 clones, roughly 89% of them singletons; the top ten hold about 1.9%. The receptor's source is a woman aged 18 to 35 in good health and CMV-seronegative. Material for sequencing was PBMCs. The chain has TRBV5-4 and TRBJ2-3, with TRBD1 matching 8 bases. CDR3 residues: CASSLDRGYTDTQYF. The CDR3 bases are TGTGCCAGCAGCTTGGACAGGGGGTACACAGATACGCAGTATTTT. Using reference TRBV5-4 and TRBJ2-3 for the parts outside the CDR3, the full variable domain is ETGVTQSPTHLIKTRGQQVTLRCSSQSGHNTVSWYQQALGQGPQFIFQYYREEENGRGNFPPRFSGLQFPNYSSELNVNALELDDSALYLCASSLDRGYTDTQYFGPGTRLTVL.